The clone carrying this T cell receptor (beta chain) was seen more than once but under ten times. Its antigen is still unknown. The data originate from a study of monozygotic twins with cystic fibrosis. The wider study: Library input was three micrograms of fragmented DNA, with roughly 15 PCR cycles.

Study results and limitations: Monozygotic CF twins shared more identical nucleotide clonotypes than unrelated patients.

Germline assignment: CDR1 MGHRA and CDR2 YSYEKL. The length of the CDR3 is 14 residues. V was shortened by 2 bases and J by 8 bases, with 12 bases between the two germline ends. Data came from immunoSEQ multiplex PCR; TCRdb stores just in-frame clones and leaves some out. Of more than 9,500 clones listed, 85% are singletons. The sequencing sample was made of blood. J is TRBJ2-2 and V is TRBV4-1, with TRBD1 as a possible D gene (6 bases). The source of this sequence is a man between 18 and 29 years old with cystic fibrosis. The CDR3 reads CASSQNTGLGELFF. DNA for the CDR3: TGCGCCAGCAGCCAAAACACAGGGCTGGGGGAGCTGTTTTTT.